This T cell receptor beta chain is from a study of regulatory T cells in long-lasting Graves disease. The authors built TCR beta libraries using iRepertoire HTBI primers and Arm-PCR of CDR3 regions. TCRdb reanalysed the multiplex PCR reads using MiXCR and keeps one entry per CDR3 protein. The sample yields 400,000 to 500,000 distinct CDR3 sequences, 12% to 15% seen once. Time point meaning: newly diagnosed GD, antithyroid drugs for less than 3 months. The TCR library used RNA extracted from PBMCs. The length of the CDR3 is 14 residues. V shed 10 bases, J shed 4 bases, and the junction held 7 bases outside the gene matches. The germline gives CDR1 LNHDA, CDR2 SQIVND (reference sequence). This clonotype was recorded at least ten times. A further study also used this sample, focusing on T cells in Graves' hyperthyroidism and ophthalmopathy.

The chain joins TRBV19 to TRBJ2-1; 10 bases line up with TRBD2. The sequencing here drew on peripheral blood mononuclear cells (PBMCs), taken at new diagnosis, from a patient treated with antithyroid drugs. This clonotype originated in a woman in her 50s with Graves disease. CDR3 in amino acids: CATGGGLAYNEQFF. The CDR3 coding sequence is TGTGCCACCGGAGGGGGACTAGCGTACAATGAGCAGTTCTTC.